This T cell receptor beta chain was recorded in a study of Ad26.COV2.S vaccination and SARS-CoV-2 variants. General study points: Marked by substantial breadth, spike-specific CD8+ and CD4+ T cell responses were reportedly seen after vaccination.

About this clone itself: What it binds is not known.

With 6 bases removed from V and 3 bases from J, the gap between germline ends came to 12 bases. Germline V CDR1 and CDR2: SNHLY, FYNNEI. The CDR3 has 13 amino acids. Generated by immunoSEQ multiplex PCR, the TCRdb table keeps only in-frame clones and is missing some. Here the sample spans about half a million clones, roughly nine tenths being singletons. Stated treatment: around 19 received Ad26.COV2.S at low or high dose, single or two shots; about 5 received placebo; per-sample allocation not given. Specimen acquisition occurred on day 63 following the initial vaccine or placebo injection. The sequencing used peripheral blood, collected in a trial of Ad26.COV2.S vaccine versus placebo. The TCR was taken from a person aged 18 to 65 who received the Ad26.COV2.S COVID-19 vaccine or a placebo. The V gene is TRBV2, the J gene TRBJ2-7; tentative D call: TRBD2 (5 bases). The CDR3, as DNA: TGTGCCAGCAGGATGACTAATAACTACGAGCAGTACTTC. It yields the protein CASRMTNNYEQYF.